The sequence of this T cell receptor beta chain was determined in a study of CD4+ T cells in melanoma. Overall study results and limits: Diverse differentiation states were reported for melanoma neoantigen-specific CD4+ T cells. A reported correlation linked neoantigen-specific CD4+ T cells to CD8+, macrophage and B cell function.

Sequencing was performed with immunoSEQ multiplex PCR; in TCRdb, only in-frame clones are kept and a portion is missing. The sample records 40,000 to 50,000 clones, approximately 89% being singletons. This clone has only a few counts. Its antigen is not known. V was clipped by 5 bases and J by 6 bases, with 11 bases between them. CDR3 length: 13 amino acids. CDR1 and CDR2 from the germline V gene are MNHEY and SVGAGI. Source material: peripheral blood. The J gene is TRBJ1-5, the V gene TRBV6-5, with D possibly matching TRBD1 (5 bases). The clonotype originates from a human donor with melanoma. CDR3 DNA sequence: TGTGCCAGCAGTCGCAGGGAGGGTCAGCCCCAGCATTTT. It is translated as CASSRREGQPQHF.